The following is a T cell receptor beta chain sequence with its context. The data derive from a study of blood T cell repertoires in COVID-19. Study context: Spain, Italy and the United States supplied samples that represented acute and convalescent COVID-19.

Source study methods: Researchers report that nucleated cell counts were estimated from reference gene primer amplification. Here immunoSEQ multiplex PCR was the method, and the copy in TCRdb shows in-frame clones only, minus some. V, J and clone size reflect that table, while D and trimming were determined from the DNA. The sample holds 140,000 or so clones, approximately 89% seen once. The CDR3 has 15 amino acids. Deletions cut 9 bases from V and 5 bases from J, with 21 bases between. Germline lookup yields CDR1 SGHVS and CDR2 FNYEAQ. The sample was peripheral blood. This rearrangement joins TRBV7-6 to TRBJ2-3; a possible D gene is TRBD1 (6 bases). This TCR was recovered from a human donor in a cohort sampled during active COVID-19. The CDR3 spells CASCPTPGDEDTQYF. CDR3 in DNA: TGTGCCAGTTGCCCAACGCCAGGGGATGAAGATACGCAGTATTTT.